This TCR beta chain was sequenced in a study of early T cells in non-severe SARS-CoV-2 infection. Study-level background: Whole-blood bulk RNA, unsorted, was sequenced, and chains were unpaired.

Study results and limitations: Comparison of clonotypes with VDJdb favored anti-spike CD8 responses while missing private and CD4 specificities.

In this sample, this clonotype turned up many times. Its antigen is as yet unknown. Individual cDNA molecules each received unique molecular identifiers attached to them. From the 5' RACE reads, TCRdb called clonotypes with MiXCR, one entry per CDR3 protein. The data hold roughly 93,000 distinct CDR3 sequences, with 9.5% to 11% observed a single time. The V gene's germline CDR1 is SNHLY and CDR2 FYNNEI. The CDR3 is 13 residues long. The V end lost 6 bases, the J end lost 0 bases, and 8 bases lay between the germline ends. The specimen sequenced was whole blood. The chain has TRBV2 and TRBJ1-1, with D maybe TRBD1 (5 bases). The receptor was derived from an adult who was a healthcare worker with PCR-confirmed SARS-CoV-2 infection or an uninfected control (not recorded which). The CDR3 region has the DNA TGTGCCAGCAGCGGACAAATGAACACTGAAGCTTTCTTT. Its protein product is CASSGQMNTEAFF.